This is a list of T cell receptor beta chains from one sample in a study of T cells after yellow fever vaccination. MiXCR was run by TCRdb on the 5' RACE reads, yielding one entry per CDR3 protein. The repertoire holds roughly 340,000 distinct CDR3 sequences, with 8.7% as singletons. The sequenced sample was PBMCs, obtained on the day of the first yellow fever vaccination. The receptor source for this set is a young man who received the YFV17D yellow fever vaccine. The CDR3 runs from the conserved cysteine through the conserved F or W. Fields, in order: D gene, J gene, clone size, V gene, CDR3 DNA, CDR3 protein. A D gene is named only where the DNA matches it firmly. Rows give clone size only sometimes, using once, few, many, or a class for an expanded clone.

>-|TRBJ2-3|few|TRBV5-6
TGTGCCAGCAGCTCGACCTCAGATACGCAGTATTTT
CASSSTSDTQYF
>TRBD1|TRBJ2-4|many|TRBV5-1
TGCGCCAGCAGCTTGGAGGGACAGGGTAACATTCAGTACTTC
CASSLEGQGNIQYF
>-|TRBJ2-2|-|TRBV19
TGTGCCAGTAGTATACTACTTACCCCTTCCGGGGAGCTGTTTTTT
CASSILLTPSGELFF
>-|TRBJ1-1|few|TRBV6-5
TGTGCCAGCAGTTACTTTTTGGCACCGTCCACTTCGAACACTGAAGCTTTCTTT
CASSYFLAPSTSNTEAFF
>-|TRBJ1-2|-|TRBV6-1
TGTGCCAGCACTCGCTCCGGGGCGGGGTATGGCTACACCTTC
CASTRSGAGYGYTF
>-|TRBJ2-7|many|TRBV27
TGCGCCAGCAGCTTTGATAGCTCCTACGAGCAGTACTTC
CASSFDSSYEQYF
>TRBD1|TRBJ1-4|-|TRBV4-2
TGTGCCAGCAGCCCCGCCGGGACAGGGTACGAAAAACTGTTTTTT
CASSPAGTGYEKLFF
>-|TRBJ2-6|few|TRBV6-1
TGTGCCAGCAGTCCCCGACCTGGGGCCAACGTCCTGACTTTC
CASSPRPGANVLTF
>-|TRBJ2-3|many|TRBV5-1
TGCGCCAGCAGCTTGGCCGCGGGGAAGGGACTGAACACAGATACGCAGTATTTT
CASSLAAGKGLNTDTQYF
>TRBD1|TRBJ2-7|few|TRBV29-1
TGCAGCGTTGAATCAGCCGGGACAGGGACCGAGCAGTACTTC
CSVESAGTGTEQYF
>-|TRBJ2-2|-|TRBV6-1
TGTGCCAGCAGTACCTACGGACAGACGAACACCGGGGAGCTGTTTTTT
CASSTYGQTNTGELFF
>TRBD1|TRBJ1-6|-|TRBV2
TGTGCCAGCAGTGACCTATTACAGGGGACCGGTTCACCCCTCCACTTT
CASSDLLQGTGSPLHF
>-|TRBJ1-6|-|TRBV4-2
TGTGCCAGCAGCTCCAATCTTGGGAGGGACTCCTATAATTCACCCCTCCACTTT
CASSSNLGRDSYNSPLHF
>-|TRBJ1-5|once|TRBV5-6
TGTGCCAGCAGCCACCGGGACCGAGACTATAGCAATCAGCCCCAGCATTTT
CASSHRDRDYSNQPQHF
>TRBD1|TRBJ2-7|few|TRBV2
TGTGCCAGCAATGATAGGGACAGGGAAGTCCGCGAGCAGTACTTC
CASNDRDREVREQYF
>TRBD2|TRBJ2-1|many|TRBV6-2/TRBV6-3
TGTGCCAGCAGTTACTCCCCCCCCGGGGGGATCTACAATGAGCAGTTCTTC
CASSYSPPGGIYNEQFF
>-|TRBJ2-3|-|TRBV7-3
TGTGCCAGCAGCTGGGGTGAGGGTACAGATACGCAGTATTTT
CASSWGEGTDTQYF
>-|TRBJ2-1|many|TRBV4-3
TGCGCCAGCAGCCCAACTACCCCGGGGCACAATGAGCAGTTCTTC
CASSPTTPGHNEQFF
>-|TRBJ2-2|-|TRBV20-1
TGCAGTGCAGACGACAGGAACACCGGGGAGCTGTTTTTT
CSADDRNTGELFF
>TRBD1|TRBJ1-1|few|TRBV4-1
TGCGCCAGCAGCCAAGCGGACAGGGGGAACACTGAAGCTTTCTTT
CASSQADRGNTEAFF
>TRBD2|TRBJ2-5|few|TRBV4-3
TGCGCCAGCAGCCAATTTACTAGCGGGGGGGCCGGAGAGACCCAGTACTTC
CASSQFTSGGAGETQYF
>TRBD2|TRBJ2-5|-|TRBV24-1
TGTGCCACCAGTGAACGAGCGGGGGGCAGTGAGGAGACCCAGTACTTC
CATSERAGGSEETQYF
>-|TRBJ1-1|-|TRBV11-2
TGTGCCAGCAGCTTAACGGAACAGGGTATGACTTTCTTT
CASSLTEQGMTFF
>TRBD2|TRBJ2-1|few|TRBV20-1
TGCAGTGCTATGGTGGCTAGCGGGGGGGCTTACAATGAGCAGTTCTTC
CSAMVASGGAYNEQFF
>-|TRBJ1-1|-|TRBV6-1
TGTGCCAGCAGCGAGTGGGTTTTTGACGGTACTGAAGCTTTCTTT
CASSEWVFDGTEAFF
>TRBD1|TRBJ2-5|few|TRBV11-2
TGTGCCAGCAGCTTAGTTAGGGACAGGAGAGAGACCCAGTACTTC
CASSLVRDRRETQYF
>-|TRBJ2-5|few|TRBV5-1
TGCGCCAGCAGCTACTTGCCAGGGGAAGAGACCCAGTACTTC
CASSYLPGEETQYF
>-|TRBJ1-6|few|TRBV12-3/TRBV12-4
TGTGCCAGCAGGGTTTCTGGCTCCTATAATTCACCCCTCCACTTT
CASRVSGSYNSPLHF
>-|TRBJ2-3|-|TRBV18
TGTGCCAGCTCTCCCTCGCGGGGCCCAGATACGCAGTATTTT
CASSPSRGPDTQYF
>-|TRBJ2-3|-|TRBV4-3
TGCGCCAGCAGCCAGGCCGGGACTGGACTCGCAGATACGCAGTATTTT
CASSQAGTGLADTQYF
>-|TRBJ1-1|-|TRBV20-1
TGCAGTGCCAGTCGGGGGGAGAGCATTGAAGCTTTCTTT
CSASRGESIEAFF
>-|TRBJ2-1|few|TRBV11-2
TGTGCCAGCAGTCTTGACAGGGAGCAGTTCTTC
CASSLDREQFF
>-|TRBJ2-3|many|TRBV6-5
TGTGCCAGCAGTTACAATAGGGATACGCAGTATTTT
CASSYNRDTQYF
>-|TRBJ2-2|-|TRBV5-1
TGCGCCAGCAGAAGCGGCGACACCGGGGAGCTGTTTTTT
CASRSGDTGELFF
>TRBD2|TRBJ2-3|-|TRBV29-1
TGCAGAGTTACCGGGACTAGCGGGGGGGCTTCAGATACGCAGTATTTT
CRVTGTSGGASDTQYF
>TRBD1|TRBJ2-3|few|TRBV5-1
TGCGCCAGCAGCTTAATCGGACAGGGGACAGATACGCAGTATTTT
CASSLIGQGTDTQYF
>-|TRBJ2-7|few|TRBV7-6
TGTGCCAGCAGCCCAAACCAAGGGGGGGGGACTGGGTCCGACGAGCAGTACTTC
CASSPNQGGGTGSDEQYF
>-|TRBJ2-5|many|TRBV7-2
TGTGCCAGCAGCACCTCTCCGCAACGTCAAGAGACCCAGTACTTC
CASSTSPQRQETQYF
>-|TRBJ1-2|many|TRBV20-1
TGCAGTGCTTGGACAGCAAACTATGGCTACACCTTC
CSAWTANYGYTF
>TRBD2|TRBJ2-3|few|TRBV20-1
TGCAGTGCTAGAATACTAGCGGGAAGCACAGATACGCAGTATTTT
CSARILAGSTDTQYF
>-|TRBJ1-1|-|TRBV11-2
TGTGCCAGCTCAAGCTACGGCACTGAAGCTTTCTTT
CASSSYGTEAFF
>-|TRBJ2-5|-|TRBV29-1
TGCAGCGTTGGACACCAGTATAGCGAGACCCAGTACTTC
CSVGHQYSETQYF
>TRBD2|TRBJ2-3|-|TRBV4-1
TGCGCCAGCAGCCACGCCCCAGGTCCTAGCGGTGGTTATTTT
CASSHAPGPSGGYF